This T cell receptor beta chain was sequenced in a study of blood T cell repertoires in COVID-19 (dated by TCRdb to 2018 to 2020). Study-wide context: Collaborator samples came from the United States, Italy and Spain and covered acute and convalescent phases of COVID-19. The material from the prospective study consisted of cDNA or gDNA derived from T cells, B-cell-depleted T cells, or PBMCs. Where HLA class I and class II types were available, the types were taken from metadata supplied by the sample provider, not from assay-based typing. Nearly every sample came with metadata listing a de-identified subject ID, COVID-19 status, age in years and sex. The dataset comprised deeply sampled blood TCRbeta repertoires from subjects exposed to, actively infected with, or recovered from COVID-19. The repertoires were made available in a free public database intended to serve as a resource for research on the immune response to SARS-CoV-2. The samples were drawn from two sources: the first 160 participants of the ongoing ImmuneRACE study, and 1,254 subjects contributed by 6 global collaborators.

TCRbeta CDR3 regions were amplified from genomic DNA using the immunoSEQ Assay, a bias-controlled multiplex PCR. In the authors' own workflow: The number of nucleated cells in each sample was estimated by amplification of reference gene primers within the assay. To quantify the absolute abundance of each unique TCRbeta CDR3 rearrangement, sequence reads were collapsed and filtered. Productive Simpson clonality was computed per sample as the square root of Simpson's diversity index over productive rearrangements. In TCRdb, the immuneACCESS table is reduced to in-frame sequences with V and J assigned. These tables do not hold every clone; where another copy was compared, an unresolved V gene accounts for under half, and the others remain unexplained. The DNA gave D and trimming, while V, J and clone size come from that table. This sample lists about 25,000 clones; around 87% were detected once. 8.3% of the sample comes from the top ten.

Collaborating institutions collected whole blood in K2EDTA tubes following their own protocols. For TCRbeta analysis, collaborators shipped samples in one of three forms: frozen whole blood, isolated PBMCs, or DNA extracted from either of those sample types. Trimmed from V: 2 bases; trimmed from J: 7 bases; junction bases lacking a gene match: 1. There are 15 amino acids in the CDR3, from cysteine to phenylalanine inclusive. Just CDR3 DNA is preserved here, 45 bases in frame from base 1. The germline V gene gives CDR1 as MDHEN and CDR2 as SYDVKM. General conclusions and limits of the study: How much clinical and demographic metadata was included differed by source and by participant, and the metadata was provided uncurated.

On this clone: Its antigen remains unidentified. Base-call qualities are not available, and no considerably larger clone is one nucleotide away.

This receptor was obtained from a man aged 45-65 years with active COVID-19. Input material: peripheral blood. The chain links TRBV28 with TRBJ1-6; 11 of the junction bases match TRBD1. This receptor carries the CDR3 CASSLGDRGNSPLHF. Read as DNA, the sequence is TGTGCCAGCAGTTTAGGGGACAGGGGGAATTCACCCCTCCACTTT.